Listed here are 23 T cell receptor beta chains from one sample, sequenced in a study of beta chain features in type 1 diabetes. Expressed TCRB transcripts were sequenced because the entire RNA isolate underwent reverse transcription. The protocol was immunoSEQ multiplex PCR, while the TCRdb copy is restricted to in-frame clones and leaves out a portion. The data contain 640,000 or so clones, over 10% of them singletons. Broader study findings: When Type 1 diabetes patients were examined, their TCRB CDR3s proved moderately but significantly shorter in all four CD4+ subsets.

These receptors have no identified antigens. Sequenced sample: naive CD4+ T cells from blood. These receptors originate from a young man with type 1 diabetes.

This clone was picked up a small number of times. This chain links TRBV30 with TRBJ1-2; the D is unclear. V was cut by 4 bases and J by 7 bases, with 16 bases left in between. The CDR3 has 13 amino acids. CDR1 and CDR2 from the germline V gene are GTSNPN and SVGIG (reference sequence). The DNA of the CDR3 is TGTGCCTGGACTTCCGCCACGGTGGGTGGCTACACCTTC. The encoded protein is CAWTSATVGGYTF.

This clone has a handful of counts. The CDR3 is CASIRGQGSYEQYF. In DNA, the CDR3 is TGTGCCAGCATCCGAGGACAGGGGTCCTACGAGCAGTACTTC. This chain joins TRBV6-1 and TRBJ2-7; TRBD1 matches at 9 bases. The germline CDR1 and CDR2 sequences are MNHNS and SASEGT. The CDR3 is 14 residues long. The junction had 5 bases not matched to a gene; V was cut back by 7 bases and J by 1 base.

This clone was picked up a small number of times. This chain joins TRBV7-8 and TRBJ2-7; D call uncertain. This CDR3 region has 14 residues. Germline CDR1 SGHVS, CDR2 FQNEAQ. Trimming took off 3 bases at V and 2 bases at J, with 11 bases between the two ends. The CDR3 nucleotides are TGTGCCAGCAGCTTCCACCCGGCGACCTACGAGCAGTACTTC. As protein: CASSFHPATYEQYF.

The genes are TRBV6-1 and TRBJ1-5, with TRBD1 matching over 8 bases. With V trimmed by 6 bases and J by 6 bases, 10 bases remained unmatched. The germline gives CDR1 MNHNS, CDR2 SASEGT. The CDR3 contains 15 residues. CDR3 nucleotides: TGTGCCAGCAGGGCAACAGGGGGGATGGGTCAGCCCCAGCATTTT. Its protein product is CASRATGGMGQPQHF.

The chain combines TRBV7-2 with TRBJ2-1, with a weak D call TRBD2 (5 bases). CDR1 and CDR2 (germline): SGHTA, FQGNSA. The CDR3 spans 15 residues. The V gene lost 5 bases and the J gene lost 4 bases, with 15 bases spanning the gap. The CDR3 loop reads CASSRGGLEYNEQFF. The CDR3 DNA reads as TGTGCCAGCAGCCGGGGTGGGCTAGAGTACAATGAGCAGTTCTTC.

The rearrangement links TRBV30 to TRBJ1-4; a weak D match, TRBD1 (5 bases). V was shortened by 3 bases and J by 0 bases, with 8 bases between the two germline ends. Germline values: CDR1 GTSNPN, CDR2 SVGIG (reference sequence). The CDR3 runs to 14 residues. Written as DNA, the CDR3 is TGTGCCTGGAGCGAGACAGCAACTAATGAAAAACTGTTTTTT. Protein: CAWSETATNEKLFF.

The CDR3, as DNA: TGTGCCAGCACCGGGGGGGGCCCTAATGAAAAACTGTTTTTT. Residues: CASTGGGPNEKLFF. The chain employs TRBV28 and TRBJ1-4, with D perhaps matching TRBD1 (6 bases). Trimming left V 7 bases short and J 3 bases short, with 12 bases between. The germline gives CDR1 MDHEN, CDR2 SYDVKM. The CDR3 covers 14 residues.

The genes are TRBV5-1 and TRBJ2-3; D unclear. CDR3 length: 13 residues. Trimming left V 4 bases short and J 6 bases short, with 12 bases between. The germline V gene has CDR1 SGHRS and CDR2 YFSETQ. CDR3 DNA sequence: TGCGCCAGCAGCCCCGATCGCCGGGATACGCAGTATTTT. Amino acid sequence: CASSPDRRDTQYF. Looking up the rest from reference TRBV5-1 and TRBJ2-3 gives the full variable domain: KAGVTQTPRYLIKTRGQQVTLSCSPISGHRSVSWYQQTPGQGLQFLFEYFSETQRNKGNFPGRFSGRQFSNSRSEMNVSTLELGDSALYLCASSPDRRDTQYFGPGTRLTVL.

This clone turned up a few times. This chain connects TRBV29-1 to TRBJ2-7, with a possible D match to TRBD1 (6 bases). Germline V gene lookup returns CDR1 SQVTM and CDR2 ANQGSEA. The CDR3 is made up of 18 amino acids. Deletions cut 6 bases from V and 0 bases from J, with 27 bases between. CDR3 amino acids: CSVRGGGQSLGISYEQYF. CDR3 nucleotides: TGCAGCGTCCGAGGGGGTGGGCAGTCACTGGGCATCTCCTACGAGCAGTACTTC.

The rearrangement uses TRBV19 and TRBJ2-1; 7 nucleotides line up with TRBD1. The CDR3 sequence is 15 residues long. Germline CDR1 reads LNHDA; CDR2 reads SQIVND (reference sequence). J was trimmed by 4 bases and V by 3 bases; bases with no gene match: 6. CDR3 residues: CASSMEDRYYNEQFF. In DNA, the CDR3 is TGTGCCAGTAGTATGGAGGACAGGTATTACAATGAGCAGTTCTTC.

This chain uses TRBV7-2 with TRBJ2-2, with a tentative D call TRBD1 (6 bases). V was clipped by 6 bases and J by 3 bases, with 11 bases between them. Germline V gives CDR1 SGHTA, CDR2 FQGNSA. The length of the CDR3 is 14 residues. The CDR3 protein is CASRGEGDTGELFF. The CDR3, as DNA: TGTGCCAGCAGGGGCGAGGGGGACACCGGGGAGCTGTTTTTT.

The rearrangement uses TRBV11-1 and TRBJ2-7, with D possibly TRBD2 on 5 matching bases. Germline CDR1 and CDR2: SGHAT and FQDESV (reference sequence). CDR3 length equals 13 residues. V dropped 1 base and J dropped 6 bases, with 10 bases sitting between them. The CDR3 is CASSLGGGPEQYF. For the CDR3, the DNA is TGTGCCAGCAGCTTAGGCGGCGGGCCCGAGCAGTACTTC.

V gene TRBV30 combines with J gene TRBJ1-1; TRBD1 might be the D (5 bases). The ends were cut back, 3 bases at V and 0 bases at J, with 14 bases in the middle. The length of the CDR3 is 15 residues. In germline, CDR1 is GTSNPN, CDR2 SVGIG (reference sequence). Here the CDR3 DNA reads TGTGCCTGGAGGGAACTCAGGGTAATGAACACTGAAGCTTTCTTT. Translating gives CAWRELRVMNTEAFF.

V usage is TRBV28 and J usage is TRBJ2-6; D may be TRBD1 (5 bases). Per the germline V gene, CDR1 is MDHEN and CDR2 is SYDVKM. The CDR3 runs 15 residues. The ends were cut back, 2 bases at V and 1 base at J, with 6 bases in the middle. CDR3 sequence (DNA): TGTGCCAGCAGTTTAGCAGGGTCTGGGGCCAACGTCCTGACTTTC. Its translation is CASSLAGSGANVLTF. Filled out from reference TRBV28 and TRBJ2-6, the complete variable domain reads DVKVTQSSRYLVKRTGEKVFLECVQDMDHENMFWYRQDPGLGLRLIYFSYDVKMKEKGDIPEGYSVSREKKERFSLILESASTNQTSMYLCASSLAGSGANVLTFGAGSRLTVL.

In nucleotides, the CDR3 is TGTGCCAGCAGCCCCCGGGGGGAAGTTTCCTATGGCTACACCTTC. It translates to CASSPRGEVSYGYTF. The chain is built from TRBV13 and TRBJ1-2; tentatively, D is TRBD1 (5 bases). V was trimmed by 5 bases and J by 4 bases, leaving 17 bases between them. From germline, CDR1 is PRHDT and CDR2 FYEKMQ (reference sequence). This CDR3 region has 15 residues.

This clone has more than one count but fewer than ten. The chain is built from TRBV12-5 and TRBJ2-1; TRBD2 is a possible D gene (6 bases). CDR1 and CDR2 (germline): LGHNT, FRNRAP. CDR3 size: 13 residues. Trimming cost V 6 bases and J 3 bases, with 9 bases left between them. CDR3 coding DNA: TGTGCTAGTGGCCGCGGGGACTACAATGAGCAGTTCTTC. It specifies CASGRGDYNEQFF.

In its sample, this clone was seen a few times. This sequence joins TRBV30 and TRBJ1-5, with unresolved D. CDR1 and CDR2 from the germline V gene are GTSNPN and SVGIG (reference sequence). The V gene lost 2 bases and the J gene lost 6 bases, with 14 bases spanning the gap. The CDR3 length is 14 residues. As DNA, the CDR3 is TGTGCCTGGAGTCTCGGGCAGGCTGGTCAGCCCCAGCATTTT. Translated, it gives CAWSLGQAGQPQHF.

This clone was seen ten or more times. V usage is TRBV27 and J usage is TRBJ2-7; either TRBD1 or TRBD2 may fit D (5 bases each). The germline V gene has CDR1 MNHEY and CDR2 SMNVEV (reference sequence). The CDR3 is 10 amino acids. Trimming took 10 bases from V and 8 from J, leaving 12 bases between them. The DNA of the CDR3 is TGTGCCACGAGGGGCAGTCAGCAGTACTTC. Encoded protein: CATRGSQQYF.

This clone came up a few times. CDR3 DNA: TGCGCCAGCAGAGGTACAGGCGAGCAGTTCTTC. This gives the protein CASRGTGEQFF. The chain carries TRBV5-1 and TRBJ2-1, with D possibly matching TRBD1 (5 bases). The CDR3 spans 11 residues. Germline assignment: CDR1 SGHRS and CDR2 YFSETQ. V shed 5 bases and J shed 10 bases, with 10 bases lying between them.

The sample holds a few counts of this clone. The chain couples TRBV7-9 to TRBJ2-7, with a weak D call TRBD2 (6 bases). There are 16 residues in the CDR3. The V end was cut by 1 base, the J end by 0 bases, with 13 bases between. Germline CDR1 reads SEHNR; CDR2 reads FQNEAQ (reference sequence). CDR3 bases: TGTGCCAGCAGCTTAGTGGCAGGAGGGTCCTCCTACGAGCAGTACTTC. Encoded protein: CASSLVAGGSSYEQYF.

The V gene is TRBV30, the J gene TRBJ1-2; D not certain. This CDR3 contains 12 residues. Germline CDR1 GTSNPN, CDR2 SVGIG (reference sequence). The V end lost 4 bases, the J end lost 6 bases, and 12 bases lay between the germline ends. CDR3 bases: TGTGCCTGGACCCTGGGGAGGGATGGCTACACCTTC. Residues: CAWTLGRDGYTF. The whole variable domain, filled in from reference TRBV30 and TRBJ1-2, reads SQTIHQWPATLVQPVGSPLSLECTVEGTSNPNLYWYRQAAGRGLQLLFYSVGIGQISSEVPQNLSASRPQDRQFILSSKKLLLSDSGFYLCAWTLGRDGYTFGSGTRLTVV.

This clone was seen a few times. The rearrangement uses TRBV29-1 and TRBJ1-1; D gene uncertain. Germline V gives CDR1 SQVTM, CDR2 ANQGSEA. V shed 4 bases and J shed 4 bases, with 10 bases lying between them. The CDR3 covers 12 residues. CDR3 protein: CSVGTVTTEAFF. Here the CDR3 DNA reads TGCAGCGTTGGTACAGTCACCACTGAAGCTTTCTTT.

The chain couples TRBV13 to TRBJ2-5; D is perhaps TRBD1 (5 bases). V lost 4 bases, J lost 2 bases, and 14 bases lay in between. CDR3 length: 15 residues. Germline CDR1 PRHDT, CDR2 FYEKMQ (reference sequence). CDR3 in amino acids: CASSSSTAVQETQYF. DNA for the CDR3: TGTGCCAGCAGCTCTTCGACAGCTGTTCAAGAGACCCAGTACTTC.